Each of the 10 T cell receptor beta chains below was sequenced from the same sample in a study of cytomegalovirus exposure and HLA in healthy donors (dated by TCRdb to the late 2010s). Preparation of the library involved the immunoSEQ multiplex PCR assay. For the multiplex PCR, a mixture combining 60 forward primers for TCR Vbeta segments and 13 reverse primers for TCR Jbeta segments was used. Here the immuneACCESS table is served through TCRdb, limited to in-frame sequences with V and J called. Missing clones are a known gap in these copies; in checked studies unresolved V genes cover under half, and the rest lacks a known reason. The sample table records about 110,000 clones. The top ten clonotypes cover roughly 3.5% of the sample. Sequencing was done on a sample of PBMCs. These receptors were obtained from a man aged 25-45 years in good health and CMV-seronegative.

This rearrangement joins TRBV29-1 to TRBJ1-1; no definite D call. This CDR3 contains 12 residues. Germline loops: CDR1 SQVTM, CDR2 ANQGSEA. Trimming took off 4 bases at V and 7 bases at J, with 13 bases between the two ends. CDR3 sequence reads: CSVVGGSFEAFF. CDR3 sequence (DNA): TGCAGCGTTGTTGGCGGCTCGTTTGAAGCTTTCTTT.

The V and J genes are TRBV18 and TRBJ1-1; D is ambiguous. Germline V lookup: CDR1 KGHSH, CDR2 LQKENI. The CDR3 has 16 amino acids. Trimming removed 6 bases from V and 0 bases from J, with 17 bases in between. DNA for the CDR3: TGTGCCAGCTCGATGGTGGTCGGGGTGATGAACACTGAAGCTTTCTTT. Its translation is CASSMVVGVMNTEAFF. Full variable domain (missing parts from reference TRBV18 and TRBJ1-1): NAGVMQNPRHLVRRRGQEARLRCSPMKGHSHVYWYRQLPEEGLKFMVYLQKENIIDESGMPKERFSAEFPKEGPSILRIQQVVRGDSAAYFCASSMVVGVMNTEAFFGQGTRLTVV.

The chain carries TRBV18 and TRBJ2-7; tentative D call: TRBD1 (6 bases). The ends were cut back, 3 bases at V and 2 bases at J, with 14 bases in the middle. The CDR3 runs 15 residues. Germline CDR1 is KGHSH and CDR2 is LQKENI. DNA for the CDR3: TGTGCCAGCTCACCCCCGGGTCCAGGGGCCTACGAGCAGTACTTC. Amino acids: CASSPPGPGAYEQYF.

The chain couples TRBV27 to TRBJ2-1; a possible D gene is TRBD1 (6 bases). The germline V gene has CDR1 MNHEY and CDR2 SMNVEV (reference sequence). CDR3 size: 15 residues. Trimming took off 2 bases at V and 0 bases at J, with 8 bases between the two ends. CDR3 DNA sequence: TGTGCCAGCAGTTTAATGGGGGCCTCCTACAATGAGCAGTTCTTC. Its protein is CASSLMGASYNEQFF.

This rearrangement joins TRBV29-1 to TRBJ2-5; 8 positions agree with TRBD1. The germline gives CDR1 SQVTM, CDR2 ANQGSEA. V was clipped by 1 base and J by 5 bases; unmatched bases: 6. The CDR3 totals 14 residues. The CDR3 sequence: CSVEGVTGDETQYF. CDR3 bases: TGCAGCGTTGAAGGGGTGACAGGGGACGAGACCCAGTACTTC.

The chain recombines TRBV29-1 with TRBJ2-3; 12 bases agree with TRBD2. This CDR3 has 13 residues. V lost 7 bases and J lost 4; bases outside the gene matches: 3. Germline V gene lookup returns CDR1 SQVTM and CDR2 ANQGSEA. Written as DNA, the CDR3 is TGCAGCGCCCGACTAGCGGGAGCAGATACGCAGTATTTT. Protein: CSARLAGADTQYF.

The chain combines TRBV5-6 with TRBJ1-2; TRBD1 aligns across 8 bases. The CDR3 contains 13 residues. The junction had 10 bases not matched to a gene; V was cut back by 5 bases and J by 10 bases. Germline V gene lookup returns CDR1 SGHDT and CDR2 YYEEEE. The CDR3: CASRPGQGYDYTF. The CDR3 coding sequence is TGTGCCAGCAGACCCGGACAGGGCTACGACTACACCTTC.

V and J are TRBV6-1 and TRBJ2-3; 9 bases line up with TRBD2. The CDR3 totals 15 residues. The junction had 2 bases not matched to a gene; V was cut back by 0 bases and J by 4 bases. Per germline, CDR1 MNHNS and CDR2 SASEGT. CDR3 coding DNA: TGTGCCAGCAGTGAAGCGTTAGCGGGGGCAGATACGCAGTATTTT. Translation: CASSEALAGADTQYF.

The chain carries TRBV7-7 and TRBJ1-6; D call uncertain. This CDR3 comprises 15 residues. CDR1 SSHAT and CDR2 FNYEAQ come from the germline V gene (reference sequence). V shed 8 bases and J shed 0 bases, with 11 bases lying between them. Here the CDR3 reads CASPPLSSYNSPLHF. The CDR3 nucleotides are TGTGCCAGCCCCCCCTTGAGCTCCTATAATTCACCCCTCCACTTT.

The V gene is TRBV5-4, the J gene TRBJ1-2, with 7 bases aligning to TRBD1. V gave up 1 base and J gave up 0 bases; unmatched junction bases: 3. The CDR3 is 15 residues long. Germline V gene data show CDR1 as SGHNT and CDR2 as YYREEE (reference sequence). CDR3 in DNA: TGTGCCAGCAGCTTGATGGACAGGTCTAACTATGGCTACACCTTC. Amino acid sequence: CASSLMDRSNYGYTF.